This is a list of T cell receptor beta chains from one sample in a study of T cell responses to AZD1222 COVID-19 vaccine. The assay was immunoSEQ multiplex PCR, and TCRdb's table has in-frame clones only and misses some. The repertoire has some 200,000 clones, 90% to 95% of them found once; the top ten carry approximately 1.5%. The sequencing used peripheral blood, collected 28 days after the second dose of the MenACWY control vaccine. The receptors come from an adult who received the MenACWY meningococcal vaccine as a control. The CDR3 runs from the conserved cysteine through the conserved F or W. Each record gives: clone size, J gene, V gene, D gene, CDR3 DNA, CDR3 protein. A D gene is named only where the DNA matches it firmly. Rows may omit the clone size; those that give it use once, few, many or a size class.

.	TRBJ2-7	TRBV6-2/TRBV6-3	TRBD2	TGTGCCAGCAGCGGACTAGCGTCATCCCACGAGCAGTACTTC	CASSGLASSHEQYF
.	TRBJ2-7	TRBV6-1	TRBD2	TGTGCCAGCAGTGAAAGGGCTAGCGGGATGAACTCCTACGAGCAGTACTTC	CASSERASGMNSYEQYF
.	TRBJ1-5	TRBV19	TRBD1	TGTGCCAGTCAATCGCGGGGACAGGGGAATCAGCCCCAGCATTTT	CASQSRGQGNQPQHF
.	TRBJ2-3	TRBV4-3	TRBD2	TGCGCCAGCAGCCCCTTGGGGCTAGCGGGACCCACAGATACGCAGTATTTT	CASSPLGLAGPTDTQYF
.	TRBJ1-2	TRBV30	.	TGTGCCTGGAGTGTAGGGGGGATTGGAGGCTACACCTTC	CAWSVGGIGGYTF
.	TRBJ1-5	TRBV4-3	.	TGCGCCAGCAGCCAATATGCGGGGGGCGAGGGGAGCAATCAGCCCCAGCATTTT	CASSQYAGGEGSNQPQHF
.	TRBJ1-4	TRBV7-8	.	TGTGCCAGCAGCTTAGCAGGGACATCCGAAAAACTGTTTTTT	CASSLAGTSEKLFF
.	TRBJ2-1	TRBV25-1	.	TGTGCCAGCAGTGAAGGTGGTGAGCAGTTCTTC	CASSEGGEQFF
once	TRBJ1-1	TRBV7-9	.	TGTGCCAGCAGCTTAGCAGCCGGGCTGAACACTGAAGCTTTCTTT	CASSLAAGLNTEAFF
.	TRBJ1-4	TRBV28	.	TGTGCCAGCAGTCTTGACACCCTTGTGCAAAAACTGTTTTTT	CASSLDTLVQKLFF
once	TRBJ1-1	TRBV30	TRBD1	TGTGCCTGGGGGACAGGGAACACTGAAGCTTTCTTT	CAWGTGNTEAFF
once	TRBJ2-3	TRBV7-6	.	TGTGCCAGCAGCCAGGGACACACTTTGAGAGATACGCAGTATTTT	CASSQGHTLRDTQYF
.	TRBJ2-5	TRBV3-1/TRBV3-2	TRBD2	TGTGCCAGCAGCCCCTATAGCGGGGGGGGCCAAGAGACCCAGTACTTC	CASSPYSGGGQETQYF
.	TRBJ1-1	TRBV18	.	TGTGCCAGCGCTCGGCGGGGTGGGGTGGGGACTGAAGCTTTCTTT	CASARRGGVGTEAFF
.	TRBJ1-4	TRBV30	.	TGTGCCTGGAGCCCAGACCCCGGAACTAATGAAAAACTGTTTTTT	CAWSPDPGTNEKLFF
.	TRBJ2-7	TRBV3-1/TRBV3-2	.	TGTGCCAGCAGCCAGTCAGGACCCTCCTACGAGCAGTACTTC	CASSQSGPSYEQYF
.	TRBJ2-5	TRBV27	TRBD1	TGTGCCAGCAGGCCCGGACAGGGCCCTCAAGAGACCCAGTACTTC	CASRPGQGPQETQYF
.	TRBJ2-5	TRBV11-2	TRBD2	TGTGCCAGCAGCTTTTGGGGACTAGCGGGCAACCAAGAGACCCAGTACTTC	CASSFWGLAGNQETQYF
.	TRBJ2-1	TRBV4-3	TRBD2	TGCGCCAGCAGCCCGACTAGCGGGTCATACAATGAGCAGTTCTTC	CASSPTSGSYNEQFF
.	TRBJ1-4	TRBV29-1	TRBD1	TGCAGCGGTCTACAGGGGCCGGGTGAAAAACTGTTTTTT	CSGLQGPGEKLFF
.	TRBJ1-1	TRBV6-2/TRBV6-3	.	TGTGCCAGCAGTGTTTCCTCGCGGGACACTGAAGCTTTCTTT	CASSVSSRDTEAFF
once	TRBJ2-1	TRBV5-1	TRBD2	TGCGCCAGCAGCCCGGAGAGGGGAGGGGCGGACAATGAGCAGTTCTTC	CASSPERGGADNEQFF
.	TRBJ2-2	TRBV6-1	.	TGTGCCAGCAGTGATAGTGAGCGAAACACCGGGGAGCTGTTTTTT	CASSDSERNTGELFF
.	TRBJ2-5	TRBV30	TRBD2	TGTGCCTGGAGTCGGTGGGTGCGGGGGGCACAAGAGACCCAGTACTTC	CAWSRWVRGAQETQYF